This T cell receptor beta chain emerged from a study of cytomegalovirus exposure and HLA in healthy donors. Study as a whole: The roughly 120 million unique TCR beta sequences, from 150 million to 200 million T cells, were found by an earlier analysis.

Researchers ran the PCR with 60 Vbeta and 13 Jbeta primers. The repertoire was sequenced with immunoSEQ multiplex PCR; TCRdb's copy has only in-frame clones and lacks some. The sample records around 220,000 clones, more than 60% being singletons. Findings and limits, study-wide: Cytomegalovirus association was listed for 164 TCR beta chains. Earlier results showed most TCR beta V segments being productive about 87% or about 30% of the time.

As for this clone: The antigen remains unidentified.

From germline, CDR1 is MNHNS and CDR2 SASEGT. The V segment lost 6 bases and the J segment 5 bases; nucleotides outside the gene matches: 9. The CDR3 totals 16 residues. The J gene is TRBJ2-2, the V gene TRBV6-1; 10 nucleotides line up with TRBD1. The TCR originated in a man between 35 and 55 years old in good health and CMV-seronegative. The sequencing sample was made of PBMCs. Written as DNA, the CDR3 is TGTGCCAGCAGAGAACGGGACAGGGGTACGACCGGGGAGCTGTTTTTT. It translates to CASRERDRGTTGELFF.